Each of the 9 T cell receptor beta chains below was sequenced from the same sample in a study of response to subunit inactivated influenza vaccine. TCRdb re-analysed the RT-PCR reads in MiXCR, keeping a single row per CDR3 protein. The sample holds 170,000 or so distinct CDR3 sequences, roughly a tenth seen once. The sequencing used CD8+ T cells sorted from PBMCs, collected less than 25 months after vaccination. These receptor sequences come from a man between 50 and 69 years old who received an inactivated influenza vaccine.

This clonotype has just a few counts. The chain couples TRBV6-1 to TRBJ1-1, with a possible D match to TRBD1 (6 bases). CDR1 and CDR2 (germline): MNHNS, SASEGT. The CDR3 has 14 amino acids. V dropped 8 bases and J dropped 5 bases, with 18 bases sitting between them. The CDR3 sequence is CASGPGGARTEAFF. CDR3 sequence (DNA): TGTGCCAGCGGCCCGGGGGGGGCGAGGACTGAAGCTTTCTTT.

This clonotype came up a few times. The V and J genes are TRBV6-1 and TRBJ2-2; D remains unclear. Trimming pared 8 bases from V and 7 bases from J, leaving 14 bases between. The CDR3 is 13 amino acids. The germline V gene encodes CDR1 MNHNS and CDR2 SASEGT. CDR3 region: CASCSALGGELFF. CDR3 nucleotides: TGTGCCAGCTGCTCTGCCCTCGGCGGGGAGCTGTTTTTT.

This clonotype was observed at least ten times. The chain recombines TRBV12-3 or TRBV12-4 with TRBJ1-1; D gene ambiguous. The CDR3 has 14 residues. V lost 2 bases to trimming and J lost 1 base, with 8 bases between them. This CDR3 reads CASSLRRENTEAFF. CDR3 nucleotides: TGTGCCAGCAGTTTACGGAGAGAGAACACTGAAGCTTTCTTT.

This clonotype was seen more than once but under ten times. V gene TRBV2 combines with J gene TRBJ2-2; weak D call: TRBD1 (6 bases). Looked up from germline, CDR1 is SNHLY and CDR2 is FYNNEI. V lost 6 bases and J lost 6, with 11 bases in between. The CDR3 loop spans 13 amino acids. CDR3 coding DNA: TGTGCCAGCAGGTACAGGGAATCCGGGGAGCTGTTTTTT. This translates into CASRYRESGELFF.

The sample holds a few counts of this clonotype. The V call is TRBV28, the J call TRBJ2-5; 13 bases fit TRBD2. The V gene's germline CDR1 is MDHEN and CDR2 SYDVKM. The V and J ends lost 2 bases and 5 bases, in that order; junction bases with no gene match: 5. CDR3 length equals 16 residues. CDR3 DNA sequence: TGTGCCAGCAGTTTAATCGGGACTAGCGGGGAGGAGACCCAGTACTTC. It specifies CASSLIGTSGEETQYF.

V gene TRBV5-1 combines with J gene TRBJ2-7, with TRBD1 as a possible D gene (6 bases). This CDR3 is built from 14 residues. V shed 0 bases and J shed 3 bases, with 10 bases lying between them. Looked up from germline, CDR1 is SGHRS and CDR2 is YFSETQ. CDR3 sequence reads: CASSLGDINYEQYF. In DNA form, the CDR3 reads TGCGCCAGCAGCTTGGGGGACATTAACTACGAGCAGTACTTC.

The J gene is TRBJ2-2, the V gene TRBV6-5, with 14 bases identical to TRBD2. In germline, CDR1 is MNHEY, CDR2 SVGAGI. The CDR3 contains 19 residues. With 0 bases clipped from V and 3 bases from J, the junction kept 6 bases outside the gene matches. Here the CDR3 DNA reads TGTGCCAGCAGTTACTCCCCGGGACTAGCGGGAGATGACACCGGGGAGCTGTTTTTT. Translating gives CASSYSPGLAGDDTGELFF.

The genes are TRBV4-1 and TRBJ2-5; 8 bases map to TRBD2. Germline CDR1 MGHRA, CDR2 YSYEKL. This CDR3 spans 15 amino acids. After removal of 4 bases from V and 1 base from J, the junction contained 5 bases not matched to a gene. The CDR3 DNA is TGCGCCAGCAGCCGCCTAGCGGGCACCCAAGAGACCCAGTACTTC. This translates into CASSRLAGTQETQYF.

The rearrangement links TRBV20-1 to TRBJ1-1, with 10 bases fitting TRBD1. Per germline, CDR1 DFQATT and CDR2 SNEGSKA (reference sequence). With 0 bases clipped from V and 0 bases from J, the junction kept 4 bases outside the gene matches. The CDR3 extends over 16 amino acids. Here the CDR3 DNA reads TGCAGTGCTAGAGATGTCGGGACAGGGGTGAACACTGAAGCTTTCTTT. Translated: CSARDVGTGVNTEAFF.